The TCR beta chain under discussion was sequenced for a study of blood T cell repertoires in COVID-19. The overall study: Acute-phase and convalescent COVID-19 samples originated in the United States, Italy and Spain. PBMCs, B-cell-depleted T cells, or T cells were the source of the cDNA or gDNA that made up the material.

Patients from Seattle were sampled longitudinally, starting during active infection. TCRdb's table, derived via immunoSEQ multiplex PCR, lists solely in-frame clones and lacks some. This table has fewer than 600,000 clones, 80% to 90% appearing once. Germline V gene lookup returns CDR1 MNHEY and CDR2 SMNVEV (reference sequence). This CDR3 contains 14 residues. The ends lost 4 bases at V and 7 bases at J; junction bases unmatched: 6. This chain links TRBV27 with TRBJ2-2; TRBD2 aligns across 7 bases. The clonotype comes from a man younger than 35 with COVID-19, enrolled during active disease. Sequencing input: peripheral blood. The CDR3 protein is CASSWRERIGELFF. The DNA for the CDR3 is TGTGCCAGCAGTTGGCGGGAGAGGATCGGGGAGCTGTTTTTT.